This T cell receptor beta chain was sequenced for a study of tumor-infiltrating lymphocytes in primary liver carcinoma (dated by TCRdb to 2015 to 2018). Context from the whole study: Between late 2015 and early 2016, roughly five patients in China with histopathologically diagnosed primary liver carcinoma had their tumors surgically resected. Each sample produced about 3.5 to 7.5 million productive TCRbeta reads, and read depth showed no significant difference between tissue types. Repertoires from technical replicates were highly reproducible, with mean shared-clone rates about 0.88 and correlation coefficients above 0.95. Of the five patients (three men and two women, aged 30 to 69 years), four had hepatocellular carcinoma and one had combined HCC and intrahepatic cholangiocarcinoma. A total of approximately 35 specimens from 5 patients, comprising some 25 tumor regions, 5 adjacent noncancerous liver tissues and 5 peripheral blood samples, were covered by TCRbeta repertoire sequencing. Tumors of the five patients were stage T1-T3 N0M0 with maximum diameters of roughly 4.2 to 11 cm. The study combined TCRbeta repertoire sequencing, expression microarrays and whole-exome sequencing across five regions of each liver tumor, with adjacent normal tissue and blood.

Notes on this clonotype: The specificity of this receptor is unknown. A read error is likely, as this CDR3 ends without the conserved phenylalanine or tryptophan.

From its first to its last residue, the CDR3 has 13 amino acids. Just CDR3 DNA is preserved here, 39 bases in frame from base 1. Between the V and J ends, shortened by 0 bases and 9 bases respectively, the junction contains 9 bases. For CDR1 and CDR2, the germline V gene lists SGHAT and FQNNGV. Starting from about 500 ng total RNA, TCRbeta-specific cDNA was produced by reverse transcription with a constant-region primer and ProtoScript II reverse transcriptase. TCRbeta libraries were built with three nested multiplex PCR rounds, a slightly modified ARM-PCR procedure. Each of the first two PCR rounds ran for 9 to 10 cycles using multiplex TRBV1-TRBV30 forward primers together with a Cbeta reverse primer. Sample barcodes and Illumina adapters were added in a final 25-cycle PCR with Deep VentR polymerase. Amplicons of 200-500 bp were gel-purified with a QIAquick gel extraction kit before sequencing. The TCRbeta amplicons were sequenced with 250-bp paired-end reads on an Illumina HiSeq 2500. As for the authors' bioinformatics: Reads were quality-trimmed with Trimmomatic v0.33, and paired reads were merged with FLASH v1.2.11 to recover full CDR3 sequences. MiGEC v1.2.1b assigned V, D and J germline segments to the rearranged TCRbeta sequences. VDJtools v1.0.0 computed clonotype statistics and Shannon-Wiener diversity indices. Except for diversity analysis, only the 250 most abundant clonotypes of each sample were used in subsequent analyses to reduce sampling bias. TCRdb trimmed the raw reads at Q25, called clones with MiXCR and kept productive beta chains. CDR3 protein duplicates are merged, each entry listing the most common genes and DNA. These V and J calls derive from TCRdb rather than the authors' analysis. The sample table lists approximately 210,000 distinct CDR3 sequences, 65% of them with a count of one. The top ten clonotypes cover about 7.1% of the sample.

Blood RNA was extracted from unsorted whole blood with TRIzol reagent; germline DNA came from the DNeasy Blood & Tissue kit. At the time of sampling, the patients were treatment-naive and had chronic HBV infection. Before surgery, 3.5 to 4 milliliters of peripheral blood were drawn into K2EDTA tubes. General conclusions and limits of the study: Only a few patients were included in the study, and the authors note that the findings should be validated in a larger study. Pairs of tumor regions showed greater repertoire overlap (mean about 36%) than tumor-adjacent pairs (roughly 17%) or tumor-blood pairs (roughly 15%), which is consistent with antigen-driven expansion. Compared with blood, tumors had a significantly larger share of the repertoire taken up by the top 250 clones (p = 0.039). Since the samples were bulk and unsorted, there was no way to compare CD4+ and CD8+ T cell repertoires. Because only the TCR beta chain was sequenced and unpaired alpha chains were not captured, true repertoire diversity is likely underestimated.

This TCR derives from a woman aged 55-75 years with primary liver carcinoma and hepatitis B virus infection. The sequencing input was peripheral blood. The V and J segments used are TRBV11-2 and TRBJ2-1; the D gene is not confidently resolved. The bases are TGTGCCAGCAGCTTAGATTTTGTCTCTGAGCAGTTCCTC. The encoded protein is CASSLDFVSEQFL.